A single sample gave rise to the 9 T cell receptor beta chains below, sequenced in a study of preoperative IRX-2 immunotherapy in early breast cancer. Treatment of the sample: preoperative locoregional IRX-2 cytokine immunotherapy. Profiled with immunoSEQ multiplex PCR; TCRdb holds only in-frame clones, not every one. This table has 6,500 to 9,500 clones, over 75% appearing once. Source: tumor tissue, taken after IRX-2 immunotherapy. These receptors were obtained from a human donor with breast cancer.

The rearrangement links TRBV19 to TRBJ1-5; possible D gene TRBD1, 5 bases. Germline loops: CDR1 LNHDA, CDR2 SQIVND (reference sequence). Trimming removed 10 bases at V and 2 bases at J, with 15 bases between. There are 14 residues in the CDR3. CDR3 sequence reads: CATDRGGGNQPQHF. The CDR3 DNA is TGTGCCACCGACAGAGGTGGGGGCAATCAGCCCCAGCATTTT.

This chain connects TRBV6-8 to TRBJ1-2; D is unresolved. The CDR3 is made up of 12 amino acids. CDR1 and CDR2 (germline): MNHGY, SAAAGT. The V end was cut by 6 bases, the J end by 4 bases, with 9 bases between. The CDR3 loop is CASSSWGYGYTF. As DNA, the CDR3 is TGTGCCAGCAGCTCCTGGGGCTATGGCTACACCTTC.

The chain couples TRBV29-1 to TRBJ1-5, with a tentative D call TRBD1 (6 bases). The CDR3 runs 12 residues. Per germline, CDR1 SQVTM and CDR2 ANQGSEA. V was pared by 6 bases and J by 1 base, with 7 bases between. The CDR3 spells CSVGQSNQPQHF. The DNA of the CDR3 is TGCAGCGTCGGACAGAGCAATCAGCCCCAGCATTTT.

By its share, this clone is medium-sized (0.01 to 0.1%). The chain couples TRBV19 to TRBJ1-2; no clear D. Germline V CDR1 and CDR2: LNHDA, SQIVND (reference sequence). The CDR3 runs 16 residues. Trimming removed 0 bases from V and 4 bases from J, with 15 bases in between. CDR3 amino acids: CASSIELATGGYGYTF. The CDR3 DNA reads as TGTGCCAGTAGTATAGAGTTGGCGACCGGTGGCTATGGCTACACCTTC.

V gene TRBV7-4 combines with J gene TRBJ1-2, with 7 nucleotides matching TRBD1. This CDR3 has 17 residues. Looked up from germline, CDR1 is SGHVT and CDR2 is SQSDAQ. V was pared by 3 bases and J by 1 base, with 11 bases of the junction left unmatched. CDR3 DNA: TGTGCCAGCAGCTTGGTAGTCGACAGGGCGTATAACTATGGCTACACCTTC. It encodes CASSLVVDRAYNYGYTF. Looking up the rest from reference TRBV7-4 and TRBJ1-2 gives the full variable domain: GAGVSQSPRYKVAKRGRDVALRCDSISGHVTLYWYRQTLGQGSEVLTYSQSDAQRDKSGRPSGRFSAERPERSVSTLKIQRTEQGDSAVYLCASSLVVDRAYNYGYTFGSGTRLTVV.

The V call is TRBV11-3, the J call TRBJ2-7, with D tentatively TRBD1 (6 bases). From germline, CDR1 is SGHNT and CDR2 YENEEA. The V and J ends lost 4 bases and 0 bases respectively, with 13 bases between them. CDR3 length: 15 residues. CDR3 amino acids: CASSWGTTDSYEQYF. DNA of the CDR3: TGTGCCAGCAGCTGGGGGACAACTGACTCCTACGAGCAGTACTTC.

This clone has just a few counts. The gene calls are TRBV5-1 and TRBJ2-1, with D maybe TRBD1 (5 bases). Trimming removed 1 base at V and 4 bases at J, with 15 bases between. The germline CDR1 and CDR2 sequences are SGHRS and YFSETQ. This CDR3 region has 16 residues. In nucleotides, the CDR3 is TGCGCCAGCAGCTTGTCGGTCCGGGCAGGGTACAATGAGCAGTTCTTC. Translation: CASSLSVRAGYNEQFF.

V and J are TRBV11-3 and TRBJ2-5; 9 nucleotides match TRBD1. V lost 3 bases to trimming and J lost 3 bases; unmatched junction nucleotides: 8. CDR3 size: 16 residues. From germline, CDR1 is SGHNT and CDR2 YENEEA. The CDR3 bases are TGTGCCAGCAGCTTGTCCGGTTGGGACAGGGAAGAGACCCAGTACTTC. It encodes CASSLSGWDREETQYF. Combining the CDR3 with reference TRBV11-3 and TRBJ2-5 gives the whole variable domain EAGVVQSPRYKIIEKKQPVAFWCNPISGHNTLYWYLQNLGQGPELLIRYENEEAVDDSQLPKDRFSAERLKGVDSTLKIQPAELGDSAVYLCASSLSGWDREETQYFGPGTRLLVL.

The chain uses TRBV18 and TRBJ2-2; 8 nucleotides align to TRBD1. The CDR3 covers 22 residues. The germline CDR1 and CDR2 sequences are KGHSH and LQKENI. V gave up 1 base and J gave up 5 bases; unmatched junction bases: 24. The CDR3 nucleotides are TGTGCCAGCTCACCACAGCTACTCGACCTGCGGGCAGGGGGCGCGAGAACCGGGGAGCTGTTTTTT. Amino acid sequence: CASSPQLLDLRAGGARTGELFF.